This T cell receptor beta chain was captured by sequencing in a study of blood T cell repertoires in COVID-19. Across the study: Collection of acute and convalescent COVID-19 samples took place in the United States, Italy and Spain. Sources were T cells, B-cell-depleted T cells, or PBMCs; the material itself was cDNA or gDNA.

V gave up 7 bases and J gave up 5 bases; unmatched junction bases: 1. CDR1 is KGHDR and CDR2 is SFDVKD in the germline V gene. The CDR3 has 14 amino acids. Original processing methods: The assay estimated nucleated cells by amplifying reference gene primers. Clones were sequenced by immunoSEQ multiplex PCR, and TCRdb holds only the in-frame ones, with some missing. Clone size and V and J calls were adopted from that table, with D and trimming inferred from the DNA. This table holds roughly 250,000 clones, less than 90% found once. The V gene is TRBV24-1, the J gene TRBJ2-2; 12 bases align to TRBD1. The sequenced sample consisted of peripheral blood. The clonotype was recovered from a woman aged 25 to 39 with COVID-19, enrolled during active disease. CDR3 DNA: TGTGCCACCAGGGGACAGGGGGCTACCGGGGAGCTGTTTTTT. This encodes CATRGQGATGELFF.